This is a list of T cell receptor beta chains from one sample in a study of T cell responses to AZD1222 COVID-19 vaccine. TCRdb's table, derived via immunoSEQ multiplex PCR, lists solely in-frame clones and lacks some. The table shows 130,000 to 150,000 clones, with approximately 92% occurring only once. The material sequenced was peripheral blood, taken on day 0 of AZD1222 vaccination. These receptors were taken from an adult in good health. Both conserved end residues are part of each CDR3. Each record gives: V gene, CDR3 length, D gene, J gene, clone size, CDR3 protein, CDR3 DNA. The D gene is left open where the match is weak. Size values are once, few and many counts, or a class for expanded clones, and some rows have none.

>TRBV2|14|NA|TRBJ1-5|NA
CASKGIYGTQPQHF
TGTGCCAGCAAGGGGATATACGGAACTCAGCCCCAGCATTTT
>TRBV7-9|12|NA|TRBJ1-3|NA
CATKSSGNTIYF
TGTGCCACGAAGAGCTCTGGAAACACCATATATTTT
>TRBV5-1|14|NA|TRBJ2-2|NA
CASSNRGGTGELFF
TGCGCCAGCAGCAATCGGGGTGGCACCGGGGAGCTGTTTTTT
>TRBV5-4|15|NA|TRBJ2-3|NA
CASSLGDPRVDTQYF
TGTGCCAGCAGCTTGGGGGACCCCAGAGTAGATACGCAGTATTTT
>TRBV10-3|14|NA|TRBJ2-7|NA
CAISGTSYSYEQYF
TGTGCCATCAGTGGGACTTCCTACTCCTACGAGCAGTACTTC
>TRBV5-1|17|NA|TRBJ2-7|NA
CASSSLPRDSGGYEQYF
TGCGCCAGCAGCTCTCTACCCCGGGACTCTGGAGGGTACGAGCAGTACTTC
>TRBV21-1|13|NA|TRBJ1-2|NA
CASSKVVNYGYTF
TGTGCCAGCAGTAAAGTAGTTAACTATGGCTACACCTTC
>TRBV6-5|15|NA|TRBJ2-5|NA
CASSYGGEEWETQYF
TGTGCCAGCAGTTATGGGGGCGAAGAGTGGGAGACCCAGTACTTC
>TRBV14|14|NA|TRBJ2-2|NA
CASSLAGDTGELFF
TGTGCCAGCAGCCTCGCAGGGGACACCGGGGAGCTGTTTTTT
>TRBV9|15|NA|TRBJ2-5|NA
CASSVGHPDGGTQYF
TGTGCCAGCAGCGTAGGACACCCGGACGGCGGGACCCAGTACTTC
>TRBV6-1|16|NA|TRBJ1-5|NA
CASSESSVMGNQPQHF
TGTGCCAGCAGTGAAAGTAGCGTGATGGGCAATCAGCCCCAGCATTTT
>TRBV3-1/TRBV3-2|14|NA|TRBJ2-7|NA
CASSPDPRDYEQYF
TGTGCCAGCAGCCCGGACCCACGGGACTACGAGCAGTACTTC
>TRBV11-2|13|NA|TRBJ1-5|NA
CASSWGRNQPQHF
TGTGCCAGCAGCTGGGGGCGGAATCAGCCCCAGCATTTT
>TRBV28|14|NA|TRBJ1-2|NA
CASSQIQGIDGYTF
TGTGCCAGCAGCCAAATACAGGGTATTGATGGCTACACCTTC
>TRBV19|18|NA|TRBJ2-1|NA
CASSIRNILGISYNEQFF
TGTGCCAGTAGTATCAGGAATATTCTCGGGATTTCCTACAATGAGCAGTTCTTC
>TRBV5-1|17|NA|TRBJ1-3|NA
CASTPTWPRASGNTIYF
TGCGCCAGCACCCCAACCTGGCCCAGGGCCTCTGGAAACACCATATATTTT
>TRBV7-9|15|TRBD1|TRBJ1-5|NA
CASSSRTGDNQPQHF
TGTGCCAGCAGCTCCAGGACAGGGGACAATCAGCCCCAGCATTTT
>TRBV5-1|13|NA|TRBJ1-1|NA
CASSRSGYTEAFF
TGCGCCAGCAGCCGCAGCGGGTACACTGAAGCTTTCTTT
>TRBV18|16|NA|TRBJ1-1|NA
CASSPLTLSVGTEAFF
TGTGCCAGCTCACCACTTACACTTAGTGTGGGCACTGAAGCTTTCTTT
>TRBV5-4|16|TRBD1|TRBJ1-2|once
CASSINDRARNYGYTF
TGTGCCAGCAGCATAAACGACAGGGCGAGGAACTATGGCTACACCTTC
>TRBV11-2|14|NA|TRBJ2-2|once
CASSKKGRTGELFF
TGTGCCAGCAGCAAAAAGGGTAGAACCGGGGAGCTGTTTTTT
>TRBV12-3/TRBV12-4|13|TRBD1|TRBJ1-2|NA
CASRGQGLSGYTF
TGTGCCAGCAGGGGACAGGGTCTCAGCGGCTACACCTTC
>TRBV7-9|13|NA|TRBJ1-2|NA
CASSSRGSFGYTF
TGTGCCAGCAGCAGCAGGGGTAGTTTTGGCTACACCTTC
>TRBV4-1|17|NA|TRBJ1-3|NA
CASSQGLKGNSGNTIYF
TGCGCCAGCAGCCAAGGCCTCAAGGGGAACTCTGGAAACACCATATATTTT
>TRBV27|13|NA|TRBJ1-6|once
CASSFEGYSPLHF
TGTGCCAGCAGTTTCGAGGGTTATTCACCCCTCCACTTT
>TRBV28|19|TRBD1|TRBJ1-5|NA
CASSGGEGDRGYSNQPQHF
TGTGCCAGCAGCGGCGGGGAGGGGGACAGGGGGTATAGCAATCAGCCCCAGCATTTT
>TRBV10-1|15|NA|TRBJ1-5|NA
CASSEVWYSNQPQHF
TGCGCCAGCAGTGAGGTGTGGTATAGCAATCAGCCCCAGCATTTT
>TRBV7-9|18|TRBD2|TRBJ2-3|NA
CASSSPTTSGLSTDTQYF
TGTGCCAGCAGCTCGCCGACGACTAGCGGGCTTAGCACAGATACGCAGTATTTT
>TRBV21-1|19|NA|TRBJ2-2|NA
CARGKPTPPGRYDTGELFF
TGTGCCAGGGGCAAACCGACCCCCCCGGGGAGGTATGACACCGGGGAGCTGTTTTTT
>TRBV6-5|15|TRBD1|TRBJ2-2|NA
CASTHRQGGSGELFF
TGTGCCAGCACCCACCGACAGGGCGGGTCCGGGGAGCTGTTTTTT
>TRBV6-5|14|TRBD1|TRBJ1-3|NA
CASRRTGAGNTIYF
TGTGCCAGCAGGCGGACAGGGGCTGGAAACACCATATATTTT
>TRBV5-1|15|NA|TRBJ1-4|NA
CASSLSGTFNEKLFF
TGCGCCAGCAGCTTGAGCGGGACTTTTAATGAAAAACTGTTTTTT
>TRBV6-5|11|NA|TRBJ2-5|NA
CASRGPETQYF
TGTGCCAGCAGGGGACCCGAGACCCAGTACTTC
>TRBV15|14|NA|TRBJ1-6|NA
CATSPGGGSSLLHF
TGTGCCACCAGCCCCGGGGGGGGCAGCAGTCTCCTCCACTTT
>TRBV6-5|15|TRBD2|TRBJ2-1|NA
CASSNGLAGPREQFF
TGTGCCAGCAGTAACGGACTAGCGGGCCCAAGAGAGCAGTTCTTC
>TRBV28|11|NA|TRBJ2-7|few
CASSLRYEQYF
TGTGCCAGCAGTTTGAGGTACGAGCAGTACTTC
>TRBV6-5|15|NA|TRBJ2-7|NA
CASTEVGGAAYEQYF
TGTGCCAGCACCGAAGTGGGGGGGGCAGCCTACGAGCAGTACTTC
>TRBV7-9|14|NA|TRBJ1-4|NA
CASSLGAGSEKLFF
TGTGCCAGCAGCTTAGGGGCTGGGTCAGAAAAACTGTTTTTT
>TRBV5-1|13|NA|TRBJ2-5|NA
CASRSTEQETQYF
TGCGCCAGCAGATCGACGGAACAAGAGACCCAGTACTTC
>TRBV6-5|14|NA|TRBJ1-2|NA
CASSYSIGGIGYTF
TGTGCCAGCAGTTACTCGATAGGGGGAATTGGCTACACCTTC
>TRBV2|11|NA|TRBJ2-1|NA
CASSAYNEQFF
TGTGCCAGCAGTGCCTACAATGAGCAGTTCTTC
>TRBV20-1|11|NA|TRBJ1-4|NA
CSASGPEKLFF
TGCAGTGCTAGTGGCCCGGAAAAACTGTTTTTT
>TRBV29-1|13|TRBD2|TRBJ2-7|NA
CSVEDRGEHEQYF
TGCAGCGTTGAAGATCGGGGGGAGCACGAGCAGTACTTC
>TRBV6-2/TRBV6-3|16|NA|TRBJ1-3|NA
CASSYRSPGPGNTIYF
TGTGCCAGCAGTTACCGTTCCCCGGGACCGGGAAACACCATATATTTT
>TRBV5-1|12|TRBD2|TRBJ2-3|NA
CASRGGSDTQYF
TGCGCCAGCAGGGGAGGGTCAGATACGCAGTATTTT